The 17 T cell receptor beta chains in this list originate from one sample, sequenced in a study of blood T cell repertoires in COVID-19. Clones were read by immunoSEQ multiplex PCR, and TCRdb kept only the in-frame ones, dropping some. The profile shows roughly 290,000 clones, 80% to 90% of them singletons. Sequences were obtained from PBMCs or T cells enriched from blood (not recorded which). The receptors were sampled from a woman aged 25 to 39 who had recovered from COVID-19.

J is TRBJ1-5 and V is TRBV19; weak D call: TRBD1 (5 bases). The CDR3 is 15 residues long. Per the germline V gene, CDR1 is LNHDA and CDR2 is SQIVND (reference sequence). Trimming cost V 4 bases and J 1 base, with 11 bases left between them. The CDR3 protein is CASSRGRASNQPQHF. CDR3 DNA: TGTGCCAGTAGTAGGGGCAGGGCAAGCAATCAGCCCCAGCATTTT.

The CDR3 region is CASTDDRAYGYTF. CDR3 coding DNA: TGTGCCAGCACCGATGACAGGGCCTATGGCTACACCTTC. The chain carries TRBV6-6 and TRBJ1-2; 7 positions agree with TRBD1. The CDR3 covers 13 residues. CDR1 MNHNY and CDR2 SVGAGI come from the germline V gene (reference sequence). J was trimmed by 4 bases and V by 7 bases; bases with no gene match: 6.

The rearrangement links TRBV10-3 to TRBJ2-5, with 9 bases identical to TRBD2. In germline, CDR1 is ENHRY, CDR2 SYGVKD. This CDR3 has 14 amino acids. Trimming took 3 bases from V and 7 from J; bases not matched to a gene: 6. The CDR3 loop is CAISDAGGEWTQYF. The CDR3 DNA reads TGTGCCATCAGTGACGCGGGGGGGGAGTGGACCCAGTACTTC.

This chain uses TRBV10-3 with TRBJ2-1, with D perhaps TRBD2 (7 bases). V gave up 5 bases and J gave up 5 bases, with 16 bases separating them. Looked up from germline, CDR1 is ENHRY and CDR2 is SYGVKD. This CDR3 contains 15 residues. The CDR3 DNA sequence: TGTGCCATCAGTCGAGGGGGGGCGGAACACAATGAGCAGTTCTTC. Amino acids: CAISRGGAEHNEQFF.

The chain uses TRBV7-6 and TRBJ1-6; D not resolved. Germline assignment: CDR1 SGHVS and CDR2 FNYEAQ. This CDR3 has 15 residues. Trimming took off 1 base at V and 11 bases at J, with 15 bases between the two ends. The CDR3 bases are TGTGCCAGCAGCTTAGGTCCACGGGAGTCGACACCCCTCCACTTT. Encoded protein: CASSLGPRESTPLHF.

This clone was seen only once. The chain has TRBV6-5 and TRBJ1-4; 8 bases line up with TRBD1. This CDR3 comprises 15 residues. Trimming cost V 6 bases and J 8 bases; bases outside gene matches: 11. CDR1 is MNHEY, CDR2 SVGAGI, per germline. The CDR3 reads CASSPGTGGNEKLFF. The CDR3, as DNA: TGTGCCAGCAGCCCCGGGACAGGAGGAAACGAAAAACTGTTTTTT.

The chain carries TRBV4-1 and TRBJ1-5, with a tentative D call TRBD1 (5 bases). The CDR3 spans 15 residues. V gave up 3 bases and J gave up 2 bases, with 11 bases separating them. Germline CDR1 is MGHRA and CDR2 is YSYEKL. For the CDR3, the DNA is TGCGCCAGCAGCCAGGTTCGGGGGGGCAATCAGCCCCAGCATTTT. Translation: CASSQVRGGNQPQHF.

V gene TRBV16 combines with J gene TRBJ2-1; tentatively, D is TRBD1 (5 bases). The CDR3 loop spans 16 amino acids. Germline CDR1 KGHSY, CDR2 FQNENV. Deletions cut 1 base from V and 6 bases from J, with 16 bases between. The CDR3 is CASSQWNKDTLNEQFF. The CDR3 DNA sequence: TGTGCCAGCAGCCAATGGAACAAGGACACCCTCAATGAGCAGTTCTTC.

The V gene is TRBV2, the J gene TRBJ2-7, with 7 bases aligning to TRBD2. The CDR3 consists of 15 residues. CDR1 SNHLY and CDR2 FYNNEI come from the germline V gene. V lost 6 bases and J lost 2; bases outside the gene matches: 10. The CDR3 loop reads CASRLRASGPYEQYF. The CDR3 nucleotides are TGTGCCAGCAGATTGCGGGCTAGCGGTCCCTACGAGCAGTACTTC.

The chain joins TRBV5-4 to TRBJ1-1; 7 bases align to TRBD1. Germline loops: CDR1 SGHNT, CDR2 YYREEE (reference sequence). J was trimmed by 7 bases and V by 0 bases; bases with no gene match: 12. The CDR3 is 16 residues long. Here the CDR3 reads CASSLGGGTVFHEAFF. The CDR3 DNA follows: TGTGCCAGCAGCTTGGGAGGGGGGACAGTCTTTCATGAAGCTTTCTTT. Using reference TRBV5-4 and TRBJ1-1 for the parts outside the CDR3, the full variable domain is ETGVTQSPTHLIKTRGQQVTLRCSSQSGHNTVSWYQQALGQGPQFIFQYYREEENGRGNFPPRFSGLQFPNYSSELNVNALELDDSALYLCASSLGGGTVFHEAFFGQGTRLTVV.

The V and J genes are TRBV28 and TRBJ2-7; 7 positions agree with TRBD1. Trimming at V came to 2 bases and at J to 3 bases, leaving 4 bases not matched to a gene. The CDR3 covers 14 residues. Germline CDR1 and CDR2: MDHEN and SYDVKM. The CDR3 spells CASSLTGERYEQYF. In DNA form, the CDR3 reads TGTGCCAGCAGTTTAACAGGGGAACGCTACGAGCAGTACTTC.

The V call is TRBV18, the J call TRBJ1-5; possibly TRBD1 for D (6 bases). Germline CDR1 reads KGHSH; CDR2 reads LQKENI. This CDR3 has 13 residues. With 6 bases removed from V and 7 bases from J, the gap between germline ends came to 13 bases. The CDR3 coding sequence is TGTGCCAGCTCCACGGACAGAGGGCAGCCCCAGCATTTT. Its protein is CASSTDRGQPQHF.

The chain employs TRBV19 and TRBJ2-2, with D possibly matching TRBD2 (6 bases). Deletions cut 4 bases from V and 5 bases from J, with 14 bases between. Germline V lookup: CDR1 LNHDA, CDR2 SQIVND (reference sequence). This CDR3 has 15 residues. The CDR3 here is CASSRGGHRTGELFF. CDR3 nucleotides: TGTGCCAGTAGTAGAGGAGGGCACAGGACCGGGGAGCTGTTTTTT.

In DNA form, the CDR3 reads TGTGCCAGTAGTGAGGGGGCAGGTCAGCCCCAGCATTTT. Translated: CASSEGAGQPQHF. The chain has TRBV19 and TRBJ1-5; 7 nucleotides line up with TRBD1. The CDR3 runs to 13 residues. Germline CDR1 and CDR2: LNHDA and SQIVND (reference sequence). After removal of 5 bases from V and 6 bases from J, the junction contained 4 bases not matched to a gene.

This clone appeared a single time. The genes are TRBV5-6 and TRBJ1-2, with D perhaps matching TRBD1 (5 bases). The ends were cut back, 1 base at V and 5 bases at J, with 15 bases in the middle. The CDR3 contains 15 residues. CDR1 is SGHDT and CDR2 is YYEEEE in the germline V gene. Here the CDR3 DNA reads TGTGCCAGCAGCTTGTATCACGCAGGGCAATATGGCTACACCTTC. Translation: CASSLYHAGQYGYTF.

This rearrangement joins TRBV27 to TRBJ2-7, with 11 bases matching TRBD2. Germline loops: CDR1 MNHEY, CDR2 SMNVEV (reference sequence). V shed 5 bases and J 6 bases; nucleotides not matched to a gene: 6. The CDR3 covers 14 residues. CDR3 DNA sequence: TGTGCCAGCAGTCCGCGGGGACTAGCGGTCGAGCAGTACTTC. Translating gives CASSPRGLAVEQYF.

V is TRBV2 and J is TRBJ1-4; D is undetermined. Between the trimmed V and J ends, which lost 1 base and 0 bases, there was a span of 12 bases. The CDR3 loop spans 17 amino acids. CDR1 and CDR2 from the germline V gene are SNHLY and FYNNEI. The CDR3 reads CASSEGIDLATNEKLFF. As DNA, the CDR3 is TGTGCCAGCAGTGAAGGAATAGATTTGGCAACTAATGAAAAACTGTTTTTT.